Following are 21 T cell receptor beta chains from one sample sequenced in a study of shared clonotypes between healthy human individuals. Repertoires were generated with immunoSEQ multiplex PCR, while TCRdb's copy carries only in-frame clones and drops some. The sample has hundreds of thousands of clones; about 95% are singletons. Naive-designated CD8 cells lacked CD45RO, were positively enriched for CCR7, and omitted terminally differentiated effector memory CD45RA+ cells. The sample taken for sequencing was naive CD8+ T cells sorted from blood. The receptors were gathered from a woman in her 30s in good health.

The CDR3 sequence: CASSRLVPREKLFF. The CDR3 DNA reads as TGTGCCAGCAGCAGGCTGGTCCCGAGGGAAAAACTGTTTTTT. This chain links TRBV7-2 with TRBJ1-4; D is uncertain. The V gene lost 5 bases and the J gene lost 8 bases, with 15 bases spanning the gap. This CDR3 has 14 residues. Germline lookup yields CDR1 SGHTA and CDR2 FQGNSA.

The V call is TRBV7-8, the J call TRBJ2-7; 7 bases map to TRBD1. The CDR3 is 14 residues long. V lost 1 base to trimming and J lost 6 bases; unmatched junction nucleotides: 6. Germline-derived CDR1 and CDR2 are SGHVS and FQNEAQ. This chain's CDR3 is CASSLVGAGGEQYF. The CDR3 coding sequence is TGTGCCAGCAGCTTAGTGGGGGCAGGGGGCGAGCAGTACTTC.

J is TRBJ2-2 and V is TRBV6-5; 9 bases are a match to TRBD2. Germline CDR1 is MNHEY and CDR2 is SVGAGI. Trimming at V came to 4 bases and at J to 5 bases, leaving 5 bases not matched to a gene. There are 15 residues in the CDR3. CDR3 sequence: CASSWREGLTGELFF. CDR3 nucleotides: TGTGCCAGCAGTTGGCGGGAGGGCCTTACCGGGGAGCTGTTTTTT.

This clone was seen a handful of times. CDR3 in amino acids: CSVSGGRVPSYEQYF. CDR3 sequence (DNA): TGCAGCGTTTCTGGCGGGAGGGTCCCAAGTTACGAGCAGTACTTC. The rearrangement uses TRBV29-1 and TRBJ2-7; 9 bases align to TRBD2. CDR3 length: 15 residues. V shed 5 bases and J 4 bases; nucleotides not matched to a gene: 12. Per the germline V gene, CDR1 is SQVTM and CDR2 is ANQGSEA.

The CDR3 sequence is CASSVETDHYGYTF. CDR3 nucleotide sequence: TGTGCCAGCAGCGTAGAGACAGACCACTATGGCTACACCTTC. This chain connects TRBV9 to TRBJ1-2; TRBD1 might be the D (5 bases). Germline CDR1 is SGDLS and CDR2 is YYNGEE. Trimming cost V 0 bases and J 3 bases, with 9 bases left between them. This CDR3 has 14 amino acids.

The gene calls are TRBV9 and TRBJ1-4; D is unresolved. Trimming cost V 4 bases and J 7 bases, with 17 bases left between them. Germline V gene data show CDR1 as SGDLS and CDR2 as YYNGEE. This CDR3 comprises 15 residues. The CDR3 nucleotides read TGTGCCAGCAGCCCCGGAAGGGAGAAGGGTGAAAAACTGTTTTTT. Its translation is CASSPGREKGEKLFF.

The chain has TRBV15 and TRBJ2-5; 11 bases map to TRBD2. With 5 bases clipped from V and 2 bases from J, the junction kept 1 base outside the gene matches. This CDR3 is 14 amino acids long. CDR1 is LNHNV and CDR2 is YYDKDF in the germline V gene (reference sequence). CDR3 residues: CATSGTSGQETQYF. The CDR3 DNA reads TGTGCCACCAGCGGGACTAGCGGTCAAGAGACCCAGTACTTC.

This rearrangement joins TRBV7-9 to TRBJ1-4; D is possibly TRBD1 (5 bases). The CDR3 consists of 14 residues. Trimming took off 3 bases at V and 8 bases at J, with 13 bases between the two ends. Per the germline V gene, CDR1 is SEHNR and CDR2 is FQNEAQ (reference sequence). The CDR3 here is CASSFGQSEEKLFF. The CDR3 bases are TGTGCCAGCAGCTTCGGACAAAGTGAGGAAAAACTGTTTTTT.

This chain uses TRBV28 with TRBJ2-3; no firm D call. CDR1 and CDR2 from the germline V gene are MDHEN and SYDVKM. V lost 3 bases to trimming and J lost 4 bases, with 8 bases between them. There are 13 residues in the CDR3. CDR3 protein: CASSFLTADTQYF. Written as DNA, the CDR3 is TGTGCCAGCAGTTTCCTCACCGCAGATACGCAGTATTTT. Full variable domain (outside the CDR3, taken from reference TRBV28 and TRBJ2-3): DVKVTQSSRYLVKRTGEKVFLECVQDMDHENMFWYRQDPGLGLRLIYFSYDVKMKEKGDIPEGYSVSREKKERFSLILESASTNQTSMYLCASSFLTADTQYFGPGTRLTVL.

This clone has only one observation. The chain recombines TRBV7-9 with TRBJ1-4; D might be TRBD1 (5 bases). Germline V gives CDR1 SEHNR, CDR2 FQNEAQ (reference sequence). The CDR3 spans 16 residues. Trimming removed 0 bases at V and 3 bases at J, with 11 bases between. The CDR3 DNA reads TGTGCCAGCAGCTTAGCGGGAGGAGGGGCTAATGAAAAACTGTTTTTT. Translating it yields CASSLAGGGANEKLFF.

This clone was observed a single time. The chain has TRBV6-5 and TRBJ1-2; the match to TRBD1 covers 11 bases. V trimming: 6 bases; J trimming: 7 bases; junction bases outside the gene matches: 10. Germline V CDR1 and CDR2: MNHEY, SVGAGI. The CDR3 is 15 amino acids. The CDR3 region is CASRRPDRGLSGYTF. The DNA for the CDR3 is TGTGCCAGCAGAAGACCGGACAGGGGGCTCTCTGGCTACACCTTC.

CDR3 amino acids: CASSWRTGTGDNEQFF. The DNA for the CDR3 is TGTGCCAGCAGCTGGAGAACCGGGACAGGTGACAATGAGCAGTTCTTC. The genes are TRBV11-2 and TRBJ2-1, with 8 bases lining up with TRBD1. V lost 4 bases, J lost 5 bases, and 10 bases stayed unmatched. CDR3 size: 16 residues. Germline V gene sequence: CDR1 SGHAT, CDR2 FQNNGV.

The V gene is TRBV11-2, the J gene TRBJ2-7; no definite D call. Trimming removed 0 bases from V and 1 base from J, with 7 bases in between. The germline CDR1 and CDR2 sequences are SGHAT and FQNNGV. The CDR3 is made up of 14 amino acids. The CDR3 coding sequence is TGTGCCAGCAGCTTAGATTTTGGGTCCTACGAGCAGTACTTC. Amino acid sequence: CASSLDFGSYEQYF.

The chain combines TRBV7-8 with TRBJ1-1; D uncertain. Trimming took 0 bases from V and 8 from J, leaving 7 bases between them. The CDR3 length is 12 residues. CDR1 is SGHVS, CDR2 FQNEAQ, per germline. CDR3 amino acids: CASSLALSEAFF. In nucleotides, the CDR3 is TGTGCCAGCAGCTTAGCACTATCAGAAGCTTTCTTT.

The CDR3 spells CASSFGLAGELFF. For the CDR3, the DNA is TGTGCCAGCAGTTTCGGACTAGCCGGGGAGCTGTTTTTT. This chain connects TRBV27 to TRBJ2-2; 7 bases line up with TRBD2. Trimming took 3 bases from V and 6 from J; bases not matched to a gene: 1. Germline V CDR1 and CDR2: MNHEY, SMNVEV (reference sequence). The CDR3 is made up of 13 amino acids.

The rearrangement joins TRBV28 to TRBJ2-5; no clear D. The CDR3 runs to 14 residues. CDR1 MDHEN and CDR2 SYDVKM come from the germline V gene. V was shortened by 7 bases and J by 5 bases, with 17 bases between the two germline ends. The CDR3 reads CASTPPKFRETQYF. CDR3 coding DNA: TGTGCCAGCACCCCCCCAAAGTTTCGGGAGACCCAGTACTTC. The entire variable domain, with the rest obtained from reference TRBV28 and TRBJ2-5, is as follows: DVKVTQSSRYLVKRTGEKVFLECVQDMDHENMFWYRQDPGLGLRLIYFSYDVKMKEKGDIPEGYSVSREKKERFSLILESASTNQTSMYLCASTPPKFRETQYFGPGTRLLVL.

The chain carries TRBV2 and TRBJ1-5; unclear D gene. Germline assignment: CDR1 SNHLY and CDR2 FYNNEI. The V gene lost 6 bases and the J gene lost 0 bases, with 6 bases spanning the gap. The CDR3 length is 13 residues. CDR3 DNA: TGTGCCAGCAGCCAGCATAGCAATCAGCCCCAGCATTTT. Its translation: CASSQHSNQPQHF.

For the CDR3, the DNA is TGTGCCAGCAGCCAAGTCGGACTAGCGGGCGAGCAGTACTTC. It is translated as CASSQVGLAGEQYF. The chain is built from TRBV4-2 and TRBJ2-7, with 11 bases aligning to TRBD2. The length of the CDR3 is 14 residues. Losses at the gene ends were 1 base for V and 6 bases for J; bases not matched to a gene: 2. Germline V lookup: CDR1 LGHNA, CDR2 YNFKEQ.

CDR3 nucleotide sequence: TGTGCCACCAGCAGAGATCGTCCCAGGGTAGACATTCAGTACTTC. Protein sequence: CATSRDRPRVDIQYF. J is TRBJ2-4 and V is TRBV15; D perhaps matches TRBD1 (5 bases). The germline CDR1 and CDR2 sequences are LNHNV and YYDKDF (reference sequence). The CDR3 covers 15 residues. The V gene lost 0 bases and the J gene lost 8 bases, with 14 bases spanning the gap.

The chain couples TRBV6-1 to TRBJ2-1, with D unresolved. Germline loops: CDR1 MNHNS, CDR2 SASEGT. This CDR3 contains 11 residues. V was trimmed by 4 bases and J by 10 bases, leaving 8 bases between them. The CDR3 sequence: CASSGAWEQFF. The CDR3 nucleotides read TGTGCCAGCAGTGGGGCTTGGGAGCAGTTCTTC.

For the CDR3, the DNA is TGTGCCAGCACTCTACCCCGGGACAGGACCTTTAGCACAGATACGCAGTATTTT. Its protein product is CASTLPRDRTFSTDTQYF. The genes are TRBV2 and TRBJ2-3, with 8 positions matching TRBD1. With V trimmed by 7 bases and J by 0 bases, 15 bases remained unmatched. Germline V gene lookup returns CDR1 SNHLY and CDR2 FYNNEI. CDR3 length: 18 residues.